What follows is one TCR beta chain and its context. Antigen unknown. Sequencing was performed with immunoSEQ multiplex PCR; in TCRdb, only in-frame clones are kept and a portion is missing. The table has roughly 100,000 clones, less than 90% seen once; the top ten hold approximately 15%. The sample originates from a study of T cell responses to AZD1222 COVID-19 vaccine. Regarding the study as a whole: None of the repertoires were sampled until the peak T cell response had passed. Spike-wide vaccine-associated CD4 TCRs dominated at 160-218 and 743-854.

This material consisted of peripheral blood, taken on day 0 of AZD1222 vaccination. The receptor's source is an adult in good health.

CDR3 DNA sequence: TGTGCCAGAGGCCGGCGGATTGCAACTAATGAAAAACTGTTTTTT. This codes for CARGRRIATNEKLFF. The rearrangement uses TRBV21-1 and TRBJ1-4. TRBV21-1 corresponds to a pseudogene. The CDR3 is 15 residues long.